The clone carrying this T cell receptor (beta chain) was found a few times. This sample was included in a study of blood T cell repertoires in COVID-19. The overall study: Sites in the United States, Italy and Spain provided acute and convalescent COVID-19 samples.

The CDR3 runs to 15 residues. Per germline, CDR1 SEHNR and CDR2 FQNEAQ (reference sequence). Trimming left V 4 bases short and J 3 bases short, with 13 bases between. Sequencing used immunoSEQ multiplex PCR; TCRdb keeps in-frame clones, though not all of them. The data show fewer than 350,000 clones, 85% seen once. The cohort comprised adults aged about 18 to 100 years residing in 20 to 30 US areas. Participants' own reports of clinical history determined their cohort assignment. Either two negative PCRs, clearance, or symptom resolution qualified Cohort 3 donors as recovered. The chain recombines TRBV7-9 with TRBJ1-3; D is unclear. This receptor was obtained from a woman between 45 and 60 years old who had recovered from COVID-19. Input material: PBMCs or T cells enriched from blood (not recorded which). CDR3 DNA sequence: TGTGCCAGCAGCTCCCCCTCAGACAATGGAAACACCATATATTTT. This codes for CASSSPSDNGNTIYF.